The TCR beta chain described here comes from a study of blood T cell repertoires in COVID-19. Study context: PBMCs, B-cell-depleted T cells, or T cells were the source of the cDNA or gDNA that made up the material.

Assay: immunoSEQ multiplex PCR; the TCRdb copy retains only in-frame clones and omits some. In the table there are 300,000 to 350,000 clones, approximately 90% of which are singletons. V lost 5 bases, J lost 8 bases, and 24 bases lay in between. The CDR3 is 16 residues long. CDR1 is MDHEN, CDR2 SYDVKM, per germline. Recruited during active infection, patients (from Seattle) were subsequently followed longitudinally. The sequenced sample was peripheral blood. This receptor was identified in a woman in her twenties or thirties with COVID-19, enrolled during active disease. The genes are TRBV28 and TRBJ1-1; D is possibly TRBD1 (6 bases). This CDR3 reads CASSPEGGGGELEAFF. The CDR3 DNA reads TGTGCCAGCAGTCCCGAGGGCGGAGGGGGGGAGTTGGAAGCTTTCTTT.